This record concerns one T cell receptor (beta chain) sequence. In Seattle, patients joined the study during active infection and were tracked longitudinally. V lost 8 bases to trimming and J lost 0 bases, with 17 bases between them. The germline gives CDR1 MNHEY, CDR2 SVGAGI. This CDR3 has 15 amino acids. The data derive from a study of blood T cell repertoires in COVID-19. At the level of the study: The origin of the acute and convalescent COVID-19 samples was the United States, Italy and Spain.

Source study methods: Cell counts per sample came from amplifying reference gene primers. Sequencing used immunoSEQ multiplex PCR; TCRdb keeps in-frame clones, though not all of them. The V and J calls and clone size are taken from that table; D and trimming were inferred from the DNA. The table lists under 450,000 clones, about 91% of them singletons. V is TRBV6-5 and J is TRBJ2-7; tentatively, D is TRBD1 (6 bases). This receptor was identified in a woman in her fifties or sixties with COVID-19, enrolled during active disease. The sample was peripheral blood. CDR3 protein: CASGLWGTSSYEQYF. CDR3 DNA: TGTGCCAGCGGCCTTTGGGGGACAAGCTCCTACGAGCAGTACTTC.